Following are 15 T cell receptor beta chains from one sample sequenced in a study of OX40 agonist ivuxolimab in advanced cancers. The assay was immunoSEQ multiplex PCR, and TCRdb's table has in-frame clones only and misses some. Among some 80,000 clones, about 91% were seen once, and the ten largest hold 2.5% to 3%. The specimen was CD4+ or CD8+ T cells sorted from blood, collected in a trial of the OX40 agonist ivuxolimab. These receptor sequences come from an adult with an advanced solid tumor such as melanoma, head and neck, liver or kidney cancer.

The gene calls are TRBV10-3 and TRBJ1-1; the D gene is possibly TRBD1 (6 bases). Trimming stripped 3 bases from V and 7 bases from J, with 12 bases between. This CDR3 comprises 13 residues. CDR1 is ENHRY and CDR2 is SYGVKD in the germline V gene. The CDR3 nucleotides read TGTGCCATCAGTGACCTTATAGGGGGTGAAGCTTTCTTT. Translated, it gives CAISDLIGGEAFF.

The rearrangement links TRBV5-1 to TRBJ2-5; D gene unclear. The CDR3 has 13 residues. Trimming cost V 0 bases and J 4 bases, with 7 bases left between them. Germline assignment: CDR1 SGHRS and CDR2 YFSETQ. The CDR3 DNA follows: TGCGCCAGCAGCTTGGCCTGGGGAGAGACCCAGTACTTC. Protein product: CASSLAWGETQYF. Looking up the rest from reference TRBV5-1 and TRBJ2-5 gives the full variable domain: KAGVTQTPRYLIKTRGQQVTLSCSPISGHRSVSWYQQTPGQGLQFLFEYFSETQRNKGNFPGRFSGRQFSNSRSEMNVSTLELGDSALYLCASSLAWGETQYFGPGTRLLVL.

The J gene is TRBJ1-5, the V gene TRBV28, with D possibly TRBD1 on 5 matching bases. Trimming pared 5 bases from V and 3 bases from J, leaving 17 bases between. The CDR3 consists of 16 residues. The germline gives CDR1 MDHEN, CDR2 SYDVKM. In nucleotides, the CDR3 is TGTGCCAGCAGTATCGGGACGGCCGGGGCCAATCAGCCCCAGCATTTT. It specifies CASSIGTAGANQPQHF.

This chain links TRBV6-5 with TRBJ2-3; TRBD1 or TRBD2 may be the D gene (6 bases each). Per the germline V gene, CDR1 is MNHEY and CDR2 is SVGAGI. The ends were cut back, 9 bases at V and 0 bases at J, with 10 bases in the middle. The CDR3 has 13 amino acids. CDR3 nucleotides: TGTGCCAGTAGGGGGACTAGCACAGATACGCAGTATTTT. Its protein product is CASRGTSTDTQYF.

The CDR3, as DNA: TGCGCCAGCAGCTATAGGCGGACCGGGGAGCTGTTTTTT. The encoded protein is CASSYRRTGELFF. V gene TRBV5-1 combines with J gene TRBJ2-2; the D is unclear. The V gene lost 3 bases and the J gene lost 5 bases, with 8 bases spanning the gap. Looked up from germline, CDR1 is SGHRS and CDR2 is YFSETQ. The CDR3 runs 13 residues.

The gene calls are TRBV6-1 and TRBJ1-5; D gene ambiguous. Looked up from germline, CDR1 is MNHNS and CDR2 is SASEGT. Trimming removed 7 bases at V and 4 bases at J, with 8 bases between. The CDR3 totals 12 residues. CDR3 amino acids: CASKKGNQPQHF. CDR3 DNA: TGTGCCAGCAAAAAAGGGAATCAGCCCCAGCATTTT.

The chain combines TRBV6-6 with TRBJ2-1, with TRBD1 as a possible D gene (5 bases). Germline loops: CDR1 MNHNY, CDR2 SVGAGI (reference sequence). This CDR3 has 14 residues. The V end lost 3 bases, the J end lost 3 bases, and 9 bases lay between the germline ends. CDR3 residues: CASSYGALYNEQFF. In nucleotides, the CDR3 is TGTGCCAGCAGTTATGGGGCACTCTACAATGAGCAGTTCTTC.

V and J are TRBV5-1 and TRBJ2-1, with D perhaps matching TRBD2 (5 bases). The ends were cut back, 4 bases at V and 10 bases at J, with 9 bases in the middle. The CDR3 sequence is 11 residues long. The germline V gene has CDR1 SGHRS and CDR2 YFSETQ. For the CDR3, the DNA is TGCGCCAGCAGCGAGGGCGGGGAGCAGTTCTTC. Translation: CASSEGGEQFF. Full variable domain (missing parts from reference TRBV5-1 and TRBJ2-1): KAGVTQTPRYLIKTRGQQVTLSCSPISGHRSVSWYQQTPGQGLQFLFEYFSETQRNKGNFPGRFSGRQFSNSRSEMNVSTLELGDSALYLCASSEGGEQFFGPGTRLTVL.

The chain joins TRBV6-6 to TRBJ1-5; no firm D call. The CDR3 spans 13 residues. V was cut by 9 bases and J by 9 bases, with 18 bases left in between. Germline V lookup: CDR1 MNHNY, CDR2 SVGAGI (reference sequence). The CDR3 sequence: CASTGALGMPQHF. In DNA form, the CDR3 reads TGTGCCAGTACTGGAGCCCTGGGGATGCCCCAGCATTTT.

This clone was seen just once. This chain links TRBV11-1 with TRBJ2-3; 8 nucleotides align to TRBD2. The J segment lost 0 bases and the V segment lost 6 bases, leaving 11 bases of the junction unmatched. This CDR3 has 17 amino acids. Germline V gene lookup returns CDR1 SGHAT and CDR2 FQDESV (reference sequence). CDR3 coding DNA: TGTGCCAGCAGTTTCTTACCGGGACTAGTGAGCACAGATACGCAGTATTTT. It specifies CASSFLPGLVSTDTQYF. Looking up the rest from reference TRBV11-1 and TRBJ2-3 gives the full variable domain: EAEVAQSPRYKITEKSQAVAFWCDPISGHATLYWYRQILGQGPELLVQFQDESVVDDSQLPKDRFSAERLKGVDSTLKIQPAELGDSAMYLCASSFLPGLVSTDTQYFGPGTRLTVL.

This chain uses TRBV15 with TRBJ2-7, with a tentative D call TRBD2 (6 bases). In germline, CDR1 is LNHNV, CDR2 YYDKDF (reference sequence). V was trimmed by 2 bases and J by 2 bases, leaving 13 bases between them. This CDR3 has 15 amino acids. For the CDR3, the DNA is TGTGCCACCAGCAGACCGGGGGAAAAACCCTACGAGCAGTACTTC. This sequence encodes CATSRPGEKPYEQYF.

This rearrangement joins TRBV11-3 to TRBJ2-2, with 7 nucleotides matching TRBD2. The V segment lost 5 bases and the J segment 3 bases; nucleotides outside the gene matches: 9. Germline V CDR1 and CDR2: SGHNT, YENEEA. The CDR3 sequence is 16 residues long. The CDR3 DNA is TGTGCCAGCAGCACCCTGGCTAGCGGATACACCGGGGAGCTGTTTTTT. Its translation: CASSTLASGYTGELFF.

This rearrangement joins TRBV18 to TRBJ1-3, with 10 bases identical to TRBD1. With V trimmed by 8 bases and J by 1 base, 5 bases remained unmatched. Per the germline V gene, CDR1 is KGHSH and CDR2 is LQKENI. The CDR3 extends over 15 amino acids. For the CDR3, the DNA is TGTGCCAGCGACAGGGGGCGCTTATCTGGAAACACCATATATTTT. Its translation is CASDRGRLSGNTIYF.

The V and J genes are TRBV5-1 and TRBJ2-4, with TRBD1 matching over 7 bases. The CDR3 totals 17 residues. The trim removed 5 bases at V and 3 bases at J, leaving 14 bases unmatched. Germline V lookup: CDR1 SGHRS, CDR2 YFSETQ. The CDR3 sequence: CASRPLYRGYDKNIQYF. CDR3 bases: TGCGCCAGCAGGCCACTCTACAGGGGTTACGACAAAAACATTCAGTACTTC. The complete variable domain, with remaining parts taken from reference TRBV5-1 and TRBJ2-4, reads KAGVTQTPRYLIKTRGQQVTLSCSPISGHRSVSWYQQTPGQGLQFLFEYFSETQRNKGNFPGRFSGRQFSNSRSEMNVSTLELGDSALYLCASRPLYRGYDKNIQYFGAGTRLSVL.

This clone was recorded only once. The genes are TRBV2 and TRBJ2-1; a weak D match, TRBD1 (5 bases). The CDR3 extends over 12 amino acids. The V end was cut by 3 bases, the J end by 7 bases, with 7 bases between. CDR1 and CDR2 from the germline V gene are SNHLY and FYNNEI. The CDR3 region is CASSERTNEQFF. The CDR3 DNA follows: TGTGCCAGCAGTGAGAGGACAAATGAGCAGTTCTTC.